This T cell receptor beta chain was recorded in a study of blood T cell repertoires in COVID-19 (dated by TCRdb to the early 2020s). For context, the study as a whole: Samples from collaborators originated in the United States, Italy and Spain and spanned both the acute and convalescent phases of COVID-19. The prospective study material was composed of cDNA or gDNA derived from T cells, B-cell-depleted T cells, or PBMCs. The dataset comprised deeply sampled blood TCRbeta repertoires from subjects exposed to, actively infected with, or recovered from COVID-19. The repertoires were released in a freely available public database intended as a resource for research on the immune response to SARS-CoV-2. The samples were drawn from the first 160 participants of the ongoing ImmuneRACE study and from 1,254 subjects provided by 6 global collaborators. The sample metadata nearly always contained a de-identified subject ID, COVID-19 status, age in years and sex. HLA class I and class II types, where available, came from metadata supplied by the sample provider rather than from assay-based typing.

The collaborating institutions used their own protocols to collect whole blood in K2EDTA tubes. For TCRbeta analysis, collaborators shipped samples as frozen whole blood, isolated PBMCs, or DNA extracted from either of those sample types. TCRbeta CDR3 regions were amplified from genomic DNA by means of the immunoSEQ Assay, a bias-controlled multiplex PCR. The original pipeline was this. The number of nucleated cells in each sample was estimated by amplification of reference gene primers within the assay. Sequence reads were collapsed and filtered to measure the absolute abundance of every unique TCRbeta CDR3 rearrangement. For each sample, productive Simpson clonality was calculated by taking the square root of Simpson's diversity index across productive rearrangements. Sourced from immuneACCESS, this table was stored by TCRdb with only in-frame sequences that have V and J called. A share of the clones is absent; for the studies checked, an unresolved V gene accounts for under half, and the remainder has no known explanation. That table is the source of V, J and clone size, and D and trimming were worked out from the DNA. This sample holds under 140,000 clones; about 70% were observed only once. The top ten clonotypes cover less than 10% of the sample.

The study at large found these results: The quantity of clinical and demographic metadata differed by source and by participant and was supplied without curation.

Points on this clone: Its binding antigen is unknown. No base quality information exists; no much larger clone differs at one position.

Per the germline V gene (reference sequence), LNHDA is the CDR1 and SQIVND is the CDR2. V is reduced by 7 bases and J by 7 bases, leaving a spacing of 17 bases between them. There are 15 amino acids in the CDR3, from cysteine to phenylalanine inclusive. The CDR3 DNA has 45 bases and is translated from base 1. The TCR comes from a woman aged 55-70 years with acute or convalescent COVID-19. What was sequenced was peripheral blood. The V and J genes are TRBV19 and TRBJ1-6, with the D gene too uncertain to name. The CDR3 protein is CASNNRELQNSPLHF. At the DNA level, the sequence is TGTGCCAGTAACAACCGGGAATTACAAAATTCACCCCTCCACTTT. The reference TRBV19 and TRBJ1-6 proteins fill in what lies around the CDR3, so the full variable domain reads DGGITQSPKYLFRKEGQNVTLSCEQNLNHDAMYWYRQDPGQGLRLIYYSQIVNDFQKGDIAEGYSVSREKKESFPLTVTSAQKNPTAFYLCASNNRELQNSPLHFGNGTRLTVT.